This is a list of T cell receptor beta chains from one sample in a study of blood T cell repertoires in COVID-19. Here immunoSEQ multiplex PCR was the method, and the copy in TCRdb shows in-frame clones only, minus some. The sample has a few hundred thousand clones; around 90% are singletons. Sequencing was performed on peripheral blood. These receptor sequences come from a man between 18 and 29 years old with active or convalescent COVID-19. The CDR3 runs from the conserved cysteine through the conserved F or W. A D gene is named only where the DNA matches it firmly. Where a row states a size, it is once, few, many or the class of an expanded clone; other rows omit it.

>NA|NA|TRBJ1-1|TRBV18
CASSPAGNMNTEAFF
TGTGCCAGCTCACCAGCAGGGAACATGAACACTGAAGCTTTCTTT
>NA|NA|TRBJ2-7|TRBV7-9
CASSLAGPSYEQYF
TGTGCCAGCAGCTTAGCGGGGCCTTCCTACGAGCAGTACTTC
>NA|NA|TRBJ1-3|TRBV7-3
CASSLKAGAGNTIYF
TGTGCCAGCAGCTTAAAAGCAGGGGCGGGAAACACCATATATTTT
>NA|NA|TRBJ2-3|TRBV7-2
CASSPISQGDTQYF
TGTGCCAGCAGCCCAATTAGCCAGGGAGATACGCAGTATTTT
>NA|TRBD1|TRBJ1-1|TRBV5-1
CASSTGQVMNTEAFF
TGCGCCAGCAGCACCGGACAGGTGATGAACACTGAAGCTTTCTTT
>few|TRBD1|TRBJ1-1|TRBV18
CASSPTGPPEAFF
TGTGCCAGCTCACCGACAGGGCCCCCTGAAGCTTTCTTT
>few|NA|TRBJ2-1|TRBV7-2
CASSFSSLSEQFF
TGTGCCAGCAGCTTCTCCTCTTTATCTGAGCAGTTCTTC
>NA|NA|TRBJ1-1|TRBV3-1/TRBV3-2
CASSRETQGLLF
TGTGCCAGCAGCCGAGAAACTCAGGGCCTACTCTTT
>NA|TRBD1|TRBJ1-1|TRBV18
CASSPTGDSTEAFF
TGTGCCAGCTCACCAACAGGGGATAGCACTGAAGCTTTCTTT
>NA|NA|TRBJ1-4|TRBV18
CASSTGFLDEKLFF
TGTGCCAGCTCAACAGGGTTCCTAGATGAAAAACTGTTTTTT
>once|TRBD1|TRBJ1-2|TRBV9
CASTRDSNYGYTF
TGTGCCAGTACTAGGGACAGCAACTATGGCTACACCTTC
>few|NA|TRBJ1-6|TRBV7-3
CASSLTGRGSPLHF
TGTGCCAGCAGCTTAACCGGGAGGGGTTCACCCCTCCACTTT
>few|NA|TRBJ2-2|TRBV7-6
CASSLVAGASSVRGTGELFF
TGTGCCAGCAGCTTAGTAGCTGGTGCTAGCTCGGTCCGGGGTACCGGGGAGCTGTTTTTT
>NA|NA|TRBJ1-4|TRBV7-6
CASSLGIGRGPNEKLFF
TGTGCCAGCAGCTTAGGAATAGGGAGGGGACCGAATGAAAAACTGTTTTTT
>few|TRBD1|TRBJ2-2|TRBV7-9
CASSSRPGQGYPGELFF
TGTGCCAGCAGCTCTAGGCCGGGACAGGGTTATCCCGGGGAGCTGTTTTTT
>NA|TRBD1|TRBJ1-2|TRBV5-1
CASSMGTGEYGYTF
TGCGCCAGCAGCATGGGGACAGGGGAGTACGGCTACACCTTC
>NA|NA|TRBJ1-6|TRBV6-2/TRBV6-3
CASSYWRDSPLHF
TGTGCCAGCAGTTACTGGCGGGACTCACCCCTCCACTTT
>NA|NA|TRBJ1-1|TRBV10-3
CAISEVKGRGTEAFF
TGTGCCATCAGTGAGGTCAAGGGTAGGGGGACTGAAGCTTTCTTT
>NA|TRBD2|TRBJ2-1|TRBV3-1/TRBV3-2
CASSQDAWYGRLRNEQFF
TGTGCCAGCAGCCAAGATGCTTGGTACGGGAGGCTGAGGAATGAGCAGTTCTTC
>NA|TRBD1|TRBJ1-1|TRBV7-9
CASSSTNRGRLDTEAFF
TGTGCCAGCAGCTCAACCAACAGGGGGCGCCTGGACACTGAAGCTTTCTTT
>NA|NA|TRBJ1-6|TRBV4-3
CASSQGEGSPLHF
TGCGCCAGCAGCCAAGGGGAGGGGTCACCCCTCCACTTT
>NA|NA|TRBJ2-2|TRBV2
CASSDQFTGELFF
TGTGCCAGCAGTGACCAGTTTACCGGGGAGCTGTTTTTT
>few|NA|TRBJ1-1|TRBV5-1
CASSPLWGGPPFF
TGCGCCAGCAGCCCCCTATGGGGGGGGCCGCCCTTCTTT
>NA|NA|TRBJ1-5|TRBV28
CASRSNSNQPQHF
TGTGCCAGCAGATCCAATAGCAATCAGCCCCAGCATTTT
>NA|TRBD1|TRBJ1-2|TRBV5-4
CASSPPGTGGDGYTF
TGTGCCAGCAGCCCTCCAGGGACAGGGGGCGATGGCTACACCTTC
>NA|NA|TRBJ1-5|TRBV5-1
CASSVGGAVSNQPQHF
TGCGCCAGCAGCGTAGGGGGGGCGGTTAGCAATCAGCCCCAGCATTTT
>NA|NA|TRBJ2-1|TRBV5-1
CASSLVVGGYNEQFF
TGCGCCAGCAGCTTGGTTGTGGGAGGCTACAATGAGCAGTTCTTC
>NA|NA|TRBJ2-7|TRBV6-5
CASSYSLGRERYEQYF
TGTGCCAGCAGTTACTCCCTGGGGAGAGAACGCTACGAGCAGTACTTC
>NA|TRBD1|TRBJ1-5|TRBV27
CASSLTGTGLGQPQHF
TGTGCCAGCAGTCTCACCGGGACAGGGTTAGGTCAGCCCCAGCATTTT
>NA|NA|TRBJ2-5|TRBV11-2
CASSPPWRQETQYF
TGTGCCAGCAGCCCTCCTTGGAGGCAAGAGACCCAGTACTTC
>NA|TRBD1|TRBJ1-1|TRBV19
CASRTGNMNTEAFF
TGTGCCAGTAGGACAGGGAATATGAACACTGAAGCTTTCTTT
>NA|NA|TRBJ2-5|TRBV5-1
CASSWTWVETQYF
TGCGCCAGCAGCTGGACTTGGGTCGAGACCCAGTACTTC
>NA|NA|TRBJ2-3|TRBV29-1
CSVDSLQGRTDTQYF
TGCAGCGTTGATTCCCTCCAGGGCCGCACAGATACGCAGTATTTT
>NA|NA|TRBJ2-6|TRBV18
CASSPREFEGGPWANVLTF
TGTGCCAGCTCACCACGGGAGTTTGAGGGGGGGCCCTGGGCCAACGTCCTGACTTTC
>NA|TRBD1|TRBJ2-3|TRBV9
CASSEKQHRGGTQYF
TGTGCCAGCAGCGAAAAACAGCACAGGGGCGGTACGCAGTATTTT